The 4 T cell receptor beta chains given below trace back to one sample, sequenced in a study of blood T cell repertoires in COVID-19. Only in-frame clones appear in the TCRdb table, and some are missing; sequencing was by immunoSEQ multiplex PCR. Among roughly 33,000 clones, about nine tenths were seen once, and the ten largest hold 9.5% to 13%. The source material was peripheral blood. The origin of the receptors is a man older than 75 with active COVID-19.

This chain uses TRBV20-1 with TRBJ2-4; 11 bases are shared with TRBD1. The junction had 13 bases not matched to a gene; V was cut back by 3 bases and J by 0 bases. Germline CDR1 DFQATT, CDR2 SNEGSKA (reference sequence). This CDR3 has 19 amino acids. This CDR3 reads CSASWWDRGNYGAKNIQYF. The CDR3 nucleotides read TGCAGTGCTAGTTGGTGGGACAGGGGGAATTATGGAGCCAAAAACATTCAGTACTTC.

The chain combines TRBV28 with TRBJ2-5; TRBD2 might be the D (7 bases). This CDR3 is 14 amino acids long. Germline V lookup: CDR1 MDHEN, CDR2 SYDVKM. V was trimmed by 6 bases and J by 4 bases, leaving 15 bases between them. The CDR3 sequence: CASRGGGDIETQYF. The DNA for the CDR3 is TGTGCCAGCAGAGGAGGGGGGGATATAGAGACCCAGTACTTC.

The chain joins TRBV3-1 (or the pseudogene TRBV3-2) to TRBJ2-5; 7 bases are a match to TRBD2. Per the germline V gene, CDR1 is LGHDT and CDR2 is YNNKEL (reference sequence). V was pared by 4 bases and J by 5 bases, with 13 bases of the junction left unmatched. The CDR3 extends over 16 amino acids. The CDR3 DNA reads as TGTGCCAGCAGCCCCCGATACACTAGCGTGTGGGAGACCCAGTACTTC. It yields the protein CASSPRYTSVWETQYF.

The chain recombines TRBV24-1 with TRBJ2-3; 9 bases map to TRBD2. V lost 4 bases, J lost 9 bases, and 10 bases stayed unmatched. The CDR3 runs 15 residues. Germline V gene lookup returns CDR1 KGHDR and CDR2 SFDVKD. CDR3 sequence (DNA): TGTGCCACCAGTGACCCCGGGACTAGCAGACAGACGCAGTATTTT. Translation: CATSDPGTSRQTQYF.